These 7 T cell receptor beta chains originate from one sample sequenced in a study of blood T cells in healthy people across ages. A sample-barcoded 5' primer and a J-beta primer mix were used in a second PCR of roughly 6 to 11 cycles. Using its own MiXCR run on the 5' RACE reads, TCRdb lists one record per CDR3 protein. The sample has approximately 800,000 distinct CDR3 sequences, approximately 59% seen once. The sample taken for sequencing was blood. The receptors were gathered from a man aged 25 to 40 in good health.

This clonotype was seen a handful of times. This rearrangement joins TRBV7-9 to TRBJ2-1; TRBD2 aligns across 12 bases. CDR1 is SEHNR and CDR2 is FQNEAQ in the germline V gene (reference sequence). The CDR3 sequence is 14 residues long. Losses at the gene ends were 4 bases for V and 6 bases for J; bases not matched to a gene: 1. The CDR3 sequence: CASSWTSGVNEQFF. The DNA for the CDR3 is TGTGCCAGCAGCTGGACTAGCGGGGTCAATGAGCAGTTCTTC.

The V gene is TRBV6-1, the J gene TRBJ2-5; D remains unclear. The CDR3 has 16 amino acids. Germline V CDR1 and CDR2: MNHNS, SASEGT. Trimming took off 2 bases at V and 1 base at J, with 14 bases between the two ends. The CDR3 DNA reads TGTGCCAGCAGTGAATGGGCAGCTAGACTCCAAGAGACCCAGTACTTC. As protein: CASSEWAARLQETQYF.

This chain uses TRBV27 with TRBJ1-2; TRBD1 aligns across 11 bases. CDR1 and CDR2 (germline): MNHEY, SMNVEV (reference sequence). This CDR3 has 13 amino acids. V trimming: 10 bases; J trimming: 4 bases; junction bases outside the gene matches: 5. CDR3 residues: CATGQGASYGYTF. CDR3 sequence (DNA): TGTGCCACCGGACAGGGGGCAAGCTATGGCTACACCTTC.

This rearrangement joins TRBV3-1 to TRBJ1-6, with TRBD1 as a possible D gene (5 bases). Trimming cost V 4 bases and J 7 bases, with 11 bases left between them. Germline CDR1 reads LGHDT; CDR2 reads YNNKEL (reference sequence). This CDR3 is built from 14 residues. CDR3 in DNA: TGTGCCAGCAGCCGGGACGGGGGGAATTCACCCCTCCACTTT. The encoded protein is CASSRDGGNSPLHF.

The V and J genes are TRBV6-5 and TRBJ2-4; 9 bases match TRBD1. The end of the DNA aligns better with TRBJ2-7, so the J call may be wrong. Looked up from germline, CDR1 is MNHEY and CDR2 is SVGAGI. The CDR3 spans 14 residues. The CDR3 spells CASNDVTGGYEQYF. The CDR3 coding sequence is TGTGCCAGCAACGACGTGACAGGGGGTTACGAGCAGTACTTC.

The chain links TRBV12-3 or TRBV12-4 to TRBJ2-3, with 9 bases that match TRBD2. This CDR3 region has 15 residues. The ends lost 2 bases at V and 1 base at J; junction bases unmatched: 1. The CDR3 region has the DNA TGTGCCAGCAGTTTAACTAGCGGGCGCACAGATACGCAGTATTTT. This encodes CASSLTSGRTDTQYF.

In the case of this clonotype: The germline gene is not matched at one end of the junction; a read error may be the cause. The chain is built from TRBV3-1 and TRBJ1-2; no clear D gene. The germline V gene encodes CDR1 LGHDT and CDR2 YNNKEL (reference sequence). The CDR3 is 13 amino acids. CDR3 sequence: CASSQDYGVGCTF. CDR3 DNA sequence: TGTGCCAGCAGCCAAGATTACGGGGTCGGCTGCACCTTC.